The rows below give T cell receptor beta chains drawn from one sample of a study of blood T cell repertoires in COVID-19. The table came from immunoSEQ multiplex PCR; TCRdb's copy has only in-frame clones and leaves some out. Found here are some 140,000 clones, approximately 85% of them singletons; the top ten hold 0.63%. The sample was peripheral blood. Receptors originate from a man aged 55 to 70 with COVID-19, enrolled during active disease. Both conserved end residues are trimmed from each CDR3. Clone size is shown for a subset of rows, as once, few, many or a class of expanded clone.

TRBJ2-7 TRBV5-5 . ASSPGTTYEQY
TRBJ1-5 TRBV6-2/TRBV6-3 once ASSYPSGGRNQLQH
TRBJ2-7 TRBV10-3 . AISESRTGGYEQY
TRBJ1-2 TRBV24-1 . ATSDSGQNYGYT
TRBJ1-2 TRBV7-9 once ASSGSGGYYGYT
TRBJ1-6 TRBV12-3/TRBV12-4 . ASSLVPVSPLH
TRBJ2-7 TRBV27 . ASSPLTGGAAEQY
TRBJ1-4 TRBV7-8 . ASSPLDWNEKLF
TRBJ1-5 TRBV10-3 . AVWTGESNQPQH
TRBJ1-1 TRBV7-9 . ASSLGTGAPLF
TRBJ1-6 TRBV7-2 few ASSFTANNSPLH
TRBJ1-3 TRBV5-8 few ASSPRWTGSGNTIY
TRBJ1-1 TRBV6-6 . ASSFQPGGYTEAF
TRBJ1-2 TRBV7-9 . ASSSLGQSYYGYT
TRBJ2-3 TRBV18 . ASSPFTDTQY